The sequence of this T cell receptor beta chain was determined in a study of cytomegalovirus exposure and HLA in healthy donors (dated by TCRdb to 2016 to 2017). The study in broad terms: According to an earlier analysis of 587 of the donors, 200 million or so T cells yielded 100 million or so unique TCR beta sequences and around 280 Gb of sequence data. Roughly 320 gigabases of sequencing data and tens of millions of unique TCR sequences made up an early release that covered fewer than 650 HLA-typed donors. Across 398 genotyped donors of the cohort, an average of approximately 200,000 unique TCR beta nucleotide sequences per donor were sequenced, and roughly 20% of those sequences were non-productive. Every discovery cohort repertoire had been produced on one sequencing platform. The study combined high-throughput TCR immunosequencing, statistical association of individual TCRs with disease status, and machine learning to predict cytomegalovirus infection status. An earlier analysis of some 500 of the donors applied high-throughput TCR beta sequencing to assess whether each TCR beta V gene segment acted as functional or pseudogenic. In a later analysis, previously published TCR beta repertoires from several hundred donors were re-analyzed and high-resolution HLA genotyping was added so that TCR occurrence patterns could be studied. The study aimed to test whether signatures of past pathogen exposure could be identified by cataloging public T cell receptors. The T cell repertoires of about 700 subjects were profiled by immunosequencing and related to cytomegalovirus serostatus. The later analysis used no new phenotypic data to find candidate immune exposures, relying instead on TCR beta sequences and their occurrence across donors. Class I and class II HLA loci were covered by the typing at four-digit resolution. Roughly five DR-DQ haplotypes were handled as single units for association and clustering, since linkage in the cohort was strong. Among the approximately 430 genotyped donors, approximately 76% belonged to the genetic ancestry cluster associated with self-reported Caucasian donors. Genome-wide SNP genotypes for about 65% of the 666 donors were used in a later genetic analysis, which treated that subset as a discovery cohort. Typing coverage varied by locus: roughly 629-630 donors for A, B, C, DRB1 and DQB1; approximately 500 for DQA1; 606 for DPA1; more than 450 for DPB1. Besides the first cohort of about 730 subjects, a separate validation cohort made up of over 95 different subjects was used. Donor age, sex, ethnicity and CMV serostatus were compiled alongside the repertoire data. What the authors observed across the whole study: A later analysis found that TCR association rates varied across HLA loci, with DRB1 alleles showing the most associated TCRs and HLA-C alleles the fewest. In this cohort, only TCR beta chains were sequenced, and detectable features were limited by the absence of alpha or paired-chain data. Most TCR sequences were seen in very few donors, while some public TCRs were found in many individuals. A later genetic analysis associated a missense DCLRE1C variant with V-gene and J-gene trimming of TCR beta chains, and an independent cohort replicated the association. According to a later analysis, parvovirus B19, influenza, CMV and Epstein-Barr virus appeared linked to several top co-occurrence clusters. Correlated functional status among segregating V segments might be attributable to linkage disequilibrium, but an unknown experimental factor could not be ruled out. Three of the identified cytomegalovirus-associated TCR beta chains were confirmed in vitro to be specific for cytomegalovirus antigens. The classifier was reported to diagnose cytomegalovirus status with high specificity and sensitivity in both the original and validation cohorts. The sequencing pipeline was judged likely to have produced a cluster of highly shared sequence variants as a technical artifact. Because some donors lacked HLA typing at each locus, the association tests relied only on the typed subset. Roughly uniform sequencing depth across donors was assumed in presence/absence analyses, although this assumption may not hold. The study listed 150 to 200 TCR beta chains as associated with cytomegalovirus. In a later analysis, some 17,000 TCR beta sequences were associated with specific HLA alleles at a false discovery rate of 0.05. According to the authors, the approach could potentially be generalized to other disease states and immunological phenotypes. A further reported finding was that TCR beta sequences accurately predicted the HLA-A and HLA-B alleles for most subjects in the first cohort. An earlier analysis of 587 of the donors showed that most TCR beta V segments appeared in productive rearrangements either about 87% or about 30% of the time, which broadly matched IMGT annotations. Compared with equally common non-associated chains, HLA-associated TCR beta chains in a later analysis were more clonally expanded and had lower generation probabilities. Immune exposure information for the cohort was limited to CMV serostatus. A later genetic analysis reported fewer N-insertions in productive TCRs among donors in an Asian-associated ancestry cluster than the roughly 700-donor mean. Assigning TCR associations to individual alleles was difficult when HLA alleles, especially DR and DQ, strongly co-occurred. Some IMGT-functional V segments, including TRBV6-2 and TRBV6-3, could not be told apart with the 87-base-pair reads, so those segments were excluded. The earlier analysis of approximately 560 of the donors excluded 15 to 20 rarely observed V segments, including chromosome 9 orphons, because counts were too low. Most CMV-associated TCR beta chains appeared to be HLA-restricted in a later analysis, and the HLA associations seemed to be driven largely by CMV exposure.

Library generation was performed with the immunoSEQ multiplex PCR assay. The multiplex PCR relied on a mix of 60 forward primers for TCR Vbeta segments and 13 reverse primers for TCR Jbeta segments. A multiplex PCR assay on genomic DNA amplified the CDR3 region of rearranged TCR beta genes. The Illumina HiSeq System was used to sequence the amplified TCR beta libraries as 87-base-pair reads. As for how the authors treated the data: Across the roughly 600 repertoires, a later analysis counted some 80 million unique TCR beta chains, around 10 million of which were shared by at least two donors. A nearest-neighbor algorithm error-corrected the raw reads and collapsed the reads into unique sequences, merging closely related sequences to remove PCR and sequencing errors. CDR3 sequences were aligned to IMGT reference sequences to assign V, D and J gene segments. Each retained sequence needed at least a six-nucleotide match to both a V gene segment and a J gene segment. Rearrangements were classified as productive when the CDR3 lacked stop codons and remained in frame with V and J, and all other rearrangements were classified as non-productive. Following IMGT convention, CDR3 was defined as the stretch from the second conserved V-encoded cysteine up to the conserved J-encoded phenylalanine. Sequences without an unambiguous match to a single V gene segment were excluded from the earlier analysis of 500 to 700 of the donors. An earlier analysis of fewer than 750 of the donors called V segments functional above 56.7% productive rearrangements and segregating when the between-donor standard deviation exceeded 5%. A statistical classification framework was developed to diagnose cytomegalovirus status using the catalog of TCR beta chain sequences. In a later analysis, V and J genes were assigned by comparing TCR nucleotide sequences against IMGT/GENE-DB human TR gene sequences. Using the TCRdist pipeline, a later analysis assigned CDR3 sequences along with most-parsimonious VDJ recombination scenarios. In a later analysis, every TCR beta chain was defined by the combination of its CDR3 amino acid sequence and its V-gene family, and reads without a unique V-gene family were dropped. A later analysis removed 450 to 600 highly shared, low-generation-probability nucleotide sequences to deal with suspected cross-contamination and a sequencing artifact. For each public chain, a later analysis derived a clonal expansion index from normalized ranks of inferred template counts within each repertoire. In a later analysis, generation probabilities were computed with a VDJ recombination model fitted to out-of-frame rearrangements, and the resulting probabilities were checked against IGoR. In a later analysis, hypergeometric tests were used to score TCR-TCR, TCR-HLA and TCR-CMV co-occurrence, with a repertoire-size bias correction applied to TCR pairs. To estimate false discovery rates, a later analysis permuted the HLA or CMV assignments 20 times. In a later analysis, co-occurring TCRs were grouped using DBSCAN, and TCRdist sequence similarity was added for clustering within HLA-allele-positive subsets. For co-occurrence clustering, repertoires with fewer than 30,000 or more than 120,000 public chains were excluded, along with roughly five repertoires with anomalous nucleotide sharing. As stored in TCRdb, this immuneACCESS dataset retains in-frame rearrangements with V and J assigned. A fraction of the clones does not appear; measured against another copy, unresolved V genes explain less than half of the discrepancy, and the remainder lacks a known reason. That table gives V, J and clone size, and the DNA gave D and trimming. Recorded for this sample are tens of thousands of clones; over 75% of them occurred a single time. Less than 6% of the sample comes from the top ten.

The cohort was made up of approximately 700 healthy bone marrow donors. Cohort members were all nominally healthy when sampled, although unrecorded immune exposures were likely present. The donor tested CMV seropositive and was one of the 289 seropositive cohort members. A peripheral blood sample was provided by each donor, and peripheral blood mononuclear cells were used for TCR beta sequencing. The Qiagen DNeasy Blood Extraction Kit was used to extract genomic DNA from the blood cell samples. Relative to germline, V is missing 6 bases and J is missing 3 bases, with 5 bases of the junction outside any gene match. There are 14 amino acids in the CDR3, from cysteine to valine inclusive. Only the CDR3 portion is preserved as DNA: 42 bases, with reading frame beginning at the first base. Taken from the germline V gene, the CDR1 and CDR2 loops are MNHNS and SASEGT. On this clone: The antigen this receptor binds is unknown. There are no base qualities to consult, and no much larger clone falls within one base.

This TCR was sampled from a man younger than 40 in good health and CMV-seropositive. The material sequenced was PBMCs. Recombination joined TRBV6-1 with TRBJ2-7; the junction holds 10 bases that match TRBD1. This receptor carries the CDR3 CASSWTGGIYEQYV. The sequenced DNA: TGTGCCAGCAGCTGGACAGGGGGAATCTACGAGCAGTACGTC.